These 12 T cell receptor beta chains were sequenced from one sample in a study of radiation and T cells in renal cell carcinoma. Documented time point: blood 4 weeks post-SBRT, at nephrectomy. This sample's treatment: 15 Gy SBRT to primary tumor, nephrectomy 4 weeks later. Method: immunoSEQ multiplex PCR; TCRdb's copy keeps in-frame clones and lacks some. The profile shows approximately 65,000 clones, 65% to 80% of them singletons. The sequenced sample was blood, obtained from a patient whose treatment included radiotherapy and nephrectomy. The receptors stem from a man in his 60s with renal cell carcinoma.

The chain recombines TRBV7-2 with TRBJ1-6, with D possibly matching TRBD1 (5 bases). The CDR3 is made up of 15 amino acids. Germline V lookup: CDR1 SGHTA, CDR2 FQGNSA. V lost 4 bases to trimming and J lost 8 bases, with 15 bases between them. The CDR3: CASSWGWDRDSPLHF. CDR3 coding DNA: TGTGCCAGCAGCTGGGGATGGGACCGAGATTCACCCCTCCACTTT. The variable domain in full, completed from reference TRBV7-2 and TRBJ1-6, reads GAGVSQSPSNKVTEKGKDVELRCDPISGHTALYWYRQSLGQGLEFLIYFQGNSAPDKSGLPSDRFSAERTGGSVSTLTIQRTQQEDSAVYLCASSWGWDRDSPLHFGNGTRLTVT.

Written as DNA, the CDR3 is TGTGCCAGCAGTTACGGACAGGGGTTCTATGGCTACACCTTC. It translates to CASSYGQGFYGYTF. The chain employs TRBV6-5 and TRBJ1-2, with 9 bases aligning to TRBD1. CDR1 is MNHEY, CDR2 SVGAGI, per germline. After removal of 2 bases from V and 4 bases from J, the junction contained 2 bases not matched to a gene. The CDR3 spans 14 residues.

The CDR3 DNA reads as TGCGCCAGCAGTGAATTCACGGGGAGGGCAGATACGCAGTATTTT. Translating it yields CASSEFTGRADTQYF. The chain carries TRBV10-1 and TRBJ2-3, with TRBD2 identical over 7 bases. This CDR3 has 15 amino acids. CDR1 and CDR2 (germline): WNHNN, SYGVQD (reference sequence). The junction had 7 bases not matched to a gene; V was cut back by 3 bases and J by 4 bases.

DNA for the CDR3: TGTGCCAGCAGTTTTCTAGCGGGCACAGATACGCAGTATTTT. Translating gives CASSFLAGTDTQYF. This chain uses TRBV28 with TRBJ2-3; 7 bases fit TRBD2. From germline, CDR1 is MDHEN and CDR2 SYDVKM. This CDR3 spans 14 amino acids. J lost 1 base, V lost 3 bases, and 1 base had no gene match.

This clone appeared a few times. This rearrangement joins TRBV20-1 to TRBJ1-3; D is unclear. This CDR3 has 11 amino acids. Trimming removed 3 bases at V and 3 bases at J, with 3 bases between. CDR1 is DFQATT, CDR2 SNEGSKA, per germline (reference sequence). CDR3 DNA sequence: TGCAGTGCTAGGAATGGAAACACCATATATTTT. Residues: CSARNGNTIYF.

CDR3 nucleotide sequence: TGCAGTGCTAGAGTGGGCTGGGAGCAGTTCTTC. Its translation is CSARVGWEQFF. The V gene is TRBV20-1, the J gene TRBJ2-1; D is undetermined. Germline-derived CDR1 and CDR2 are DFQATT and SNEGSKA (reference sequence). V lost 1 base, J lost 10 bases, and 8 bases lay in between. This CDR3 spans 11 amino acids.

This clone was counted a single time. The chain couples TRBV27 to TRBJ1-6; 8 nucleotides match TRBD1. Germline values: CDR1 MNHEY, CDR2 SMNVEV (reference sequence). CDR3 length: 13 residues. This chain's CDR3 is CVRSGGGYSPLHF. The CDR3 DNA is TGTGTCCGGTCAGGGGGCGGGTATTCACCCCTCCACTTT.

The rearrangement joins TRBV29-1 to TRBJ1-1; D is unresolved. Germline lookup yields CDR1 SQVTM and CDR2 ANQGSEA. Trimming cost V 6 bases and J 5 bases, with 13 bases left between them. The CDR3 is 12 residues long. The CDR3 loop reads CSVTISVTEAFF. In nucleotides, the CDR3 is TGCAGCGTGACCATAAGTGTGACTGAAGCTTTCTTT.

V and J are TRBV7-9 and TRBJ1-3; D is ambiguous. The germline V gene has CDR1 SEHNR and CDR2 FQNEAQ (reference sequence). This CDR3 has 16 residues. Trimming took off 1 base at V and 0 bases at J, with 10 bases between the two ends. Here the CDR3 reads CASSLVQFASGNTIYF. CDR3 nucleotide sequence: TGTGCCAGCAGCTTAGTGCAGTTCGCCTCTGGAAACACCATATATTTT.

V gene TRBV15 combines with J gene TRBJ1-6, with a possible D match to TRBD1 (6 bases). CDR3 length: 18 residues. V was trimmed by 5 bases and J by 8 bases, leaving 25 bases between them. The germline V gene encodes CDR1 LNHNV and CDR2 YYDKDF (reference sequence). The CDR3 nucleotides read TGTGCCACCAGCCCCGTTTTTGACGGACAGTTCGTAGATTCACCCCTCCACTTT. This encodes CATSPVFDGQFVDSPLHF.

The gene calls are TRBV21-1 and TRBJ1-5; TRBD1 is the table's D call and was not checked against the DNA. TRBV21-1 is noted as a pseudogene. This CDR3 is built from 18 residues. The chain's CDR3 is CASSKGRKSVDENQPQHF. The DNA for the CDR3 is TGTGCCAGCAGCAAAGGCAGGAAATCGGTTGATGAGAATCAGCCCCAGCATTTT.

In this sample, this clone turned up many times. This rearrangement joins TRBV2 to TRBJ2-5; 11 nucleotides match TRBD2. Germline CDR1 is SNHLY and CDR2 is FYNNEI. Losses at the gene ends were 6 bases for V and 3 bases for J; bases not matched to a gene: 3. CDR3 size: 14 residues. The CDR3 DNA follows: TGTGCCAGCAGAGAGACTAGCGGGGAAGAGACCCAGTACTTC. This gives the protein CASRETSGEETQYF.